The rows below give T cell receptor beta chains drawn from one sample of a study of blood T cell repertoires in COVID-19. Using immunoSEQ multiplex PCR, the repertoire was profiled, and TCRdb retains in-frame clones only, with some absent. The table shows fewer than 250,000 clones, with approximately 80% occurring only once. Sequencing used peripheral blood. Receptors originate from a woman aged 50 to 60 with acute or convalescent COVID-19. CDR3s leave out the opening cysteine and the closing phenylalanine or tryptophan. Size is omitted from some rows. Given values are once, few, many or a class for expanded clones.

V gene: TRBV28; J gene: TRBJ2-1; clone size: once; CDR3 protein: AILGAYNEQF
V gene: TRBV28; J gene: TRBJ1-5; clone size: NA; CDR3 protein: ASRNRGNSNQPQH
V gene: TRBV28; J gene: TRBJ2-1; clone size: NA; CDR3 protein: ASSLPGPSYNEQF
V gene: TRBV5-4; J gene: TRBJ1-2; clone size: NA; CDR3 protein: ASSYGQGTSYGYT
V gene: TRBV7-8; J gene: TRBJ2-2; clone size: NA; CDR3 protein: ASSLARWLPTGELF
V gene: TRBV10-3; J gene: TRBJ1-1; clone size: NA; CDR3 protein: AISEPRTENTEAF
V gene: TRBV29-1; J gene: TRBJ1-2; clone size: NA; CDR3 protein: SGRDRDYGYT
V gene: TRBV28; J gene: TRBJ1-6; clone size: NA; CDR3 protein: ASSPRGGRSGSPLH
V gene: TRBV29-1; J gene: TRBJ1-1; clone size: NA; CDR3 protein: SAQNTEAF
V gene: TRBV19; J gene: TRBJ2-1; clone size: NA; CDR3 protein: ASSSGSGDEQF
V gene: TRBV15; J gene: TRBJ2-1; clone size: NA; CDR3 protein: ATSRGQGDYNEQF
V gene: TRBV4-1; J gene: TRBJ2-7; clone size: NA; CDR3 protein: ASSQASELSSSSYEQY
V gene: TRBV28; J gene: TRBJ1-1; clone size: NA; CDR3 protein: ASEGARRTEAF
V gene: TRBV5-4; J gene: TRBJ2-7; clone size: NA; CDR3 protein: ASSFGGGGYEQY